This T cell receptor (beta chain) was observed in a study of radiotherapy plus CTLA-4 blockade in lung cancer. Overall study: Among all patients, about 19% showed objective responses, while approximately 30% had disease control. Whole-study results and caveats: Blood TCR clones of tumor origin expanded after radiotherapy plus ipilimumab.

The assay was immunoSEQ multiplex PCR, and TCRdb's table has in-frame clones only and misses some. Among tens of thousands of clones listed, 65% to 85% were seen once. Trimming stripped 6 bases from V and 2 bases from J, with 17 bases between. The CDR3 has 15 amino acids. CDR1 MNHEY and CDR2 SVGAGI come from the germline V gene. Turning to this clone: Its antigen is not known.

This receptor was taken from a human donor with non-small cell lung cancer who had stable disease on radiotherapy plus ipilimumab. The sample in question was peripheral blood, obtained from a patient treated with radiotherapy plus ipilimumab. The J gene is TRBJ2-7, the V gene TRBV6-5; a weak D match, TRBD2 (5 bases). The CDR3: CASSRTALGTYEQYF. The CDR3 bases are TGTGCCAGCAGCCGGACCGCACTAGGGACCTACGAGCAGTACTTC.